The clone carrying this T cell receptor beta chain has only a few counts. Its antigen is as yet unknown. The data are from a study of CD8 T cells in ankylosing spondylitis. General study points: Among TCR beta sequences, a motif of several highly homologous variants appeared characteristic of ankylosing spondylitis blood. Matched ankylosing spondylitis synovial fluid reportedly showed significant enrichment of disease-linked clones. Relatively rare in peripheral blood, disease-linked clones were also CD8+.

The germline V gene has CDR1 SGHVS and CDR2 FNYEAQ. After removal of 5 bases from V and 4 bases from J, the junction contained 7 bases not matched to a gene. This CDR3 contains 14 residues. Using quantitative 5'-RACE with molecular barcodes, the authors made TCR beta libraries. TCRdb analysed the 5' RACE reads with MiXCR anew, one entry per CDR3 protein. Altogether 450,000 to 550,000 distinct CDR3 sequences are present, less than 6% being singletons, with the ten largest covering approximately 3.5%. This TCR derives from a male donor with ankylosing spondylitis. The chain is built from TRBV7-6 and TRBJ1-1, with 7 bases that match TRBD1. Input material: blood, either unsorted or a sorted T cell fraction (not recorded which). As DNA, the CDR3 is TGTGCCAGCAGCGTAAGACAGGGCGGCACTGAAGCTTTCTTT. Protein product: CASSVRQGGTEAFF.